This TCR beta chain is drawn from a study of blood T cell repertoires in COVID-19. Study background: COVID-19 samples from acute and convalescent phases originated in the United States, Italy and Spain. Nucleic acid was either cDNA or gDNA, and it came from T cells, B-cell-depleted T cells, or PBMCs.

Germline V gene lookup returns CDR1 SGHNT and CDR2 YENEEA. V lost 5 bases to trimming and J lost 2 bases, with 17 bases between them. The length of the CDR3 is 16 residues. Cohort 3 recovery required two negative PCRs, clearance, or symptom resolution. In the original processing: Cell counts per sample came from amplifying reference gene primers. Method: immunoSEQ multiplex PCR; TCRdb's copy keeps in-frame clones and lacks some. The D gene and trimming were derived from the DNA, and the V and J assignments and clone size from that table. Here the sample spans 200,000 to 250,000 clones, approximately 80% being singletons.

The chain carries TRBV11-3 and TRBJ2-3, with a weak D call TRBD1 (5 bases). The sequence derives from a man aged 60 to 75 who had recovered from COVID-19. Sequencing was carried out using PBMCs or T cells enriched from blood (not recorded which). The CDR3, as DNA: TGTGCCAGCAGCCCCTTCCAGGGTTTGGTCACAGATACGCAGTATTTT. This encodes CASSPFQGLVTDTQYF.